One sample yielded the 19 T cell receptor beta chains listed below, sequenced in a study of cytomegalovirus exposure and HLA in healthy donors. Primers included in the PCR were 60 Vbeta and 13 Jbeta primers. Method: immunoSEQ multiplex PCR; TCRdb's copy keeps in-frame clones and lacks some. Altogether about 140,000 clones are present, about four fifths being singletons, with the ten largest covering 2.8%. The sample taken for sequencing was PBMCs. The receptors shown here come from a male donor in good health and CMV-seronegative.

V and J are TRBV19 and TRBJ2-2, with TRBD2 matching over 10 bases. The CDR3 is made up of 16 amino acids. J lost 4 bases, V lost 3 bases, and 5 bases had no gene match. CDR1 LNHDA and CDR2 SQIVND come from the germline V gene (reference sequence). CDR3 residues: CASSIPSGRGTGELFF. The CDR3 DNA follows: TGTGCCAGTAGTATTCCGAGCGGGAGGGGCACCGGGGAGCTGTTTTTT.

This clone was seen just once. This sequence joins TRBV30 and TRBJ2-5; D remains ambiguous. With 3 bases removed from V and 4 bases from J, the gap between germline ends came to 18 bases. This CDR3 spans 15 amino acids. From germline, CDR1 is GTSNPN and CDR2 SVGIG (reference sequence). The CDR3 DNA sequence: TGTGCCTGGAGGGCTTTATCTAGGCGCCCAGAGACCCAGTACTTC. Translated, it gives CAWRALSRRPETQYF.

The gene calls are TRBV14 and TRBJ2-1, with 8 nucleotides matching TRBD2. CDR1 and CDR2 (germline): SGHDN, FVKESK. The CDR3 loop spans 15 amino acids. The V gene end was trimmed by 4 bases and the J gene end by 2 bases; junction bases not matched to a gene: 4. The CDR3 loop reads CASSPLAGAYNEQFF. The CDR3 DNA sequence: TGTGCCAGCAGCCCCCTAGCGGGTGCCTACAATGAGCAGTTCTTC.

CDR3 residues: CASSLTGGALSEQYF. Written as DNA, the CDR3 is TGCGCCAGCAGCTTAACAGGGGGCGCCCTCAGCGAGCAGTACTTC. The rearrangement joins TRBV5-1 to TRBJ2-7, with 9 bases lining up with TRBD1. This CDR3 region has 15 residues. Germline assignment: CDR1 SGHRS and CDR2 YFSETQ. The junction had 9 bases not matched to a gene; V was cut back by 2 bases and J by 6 bases.

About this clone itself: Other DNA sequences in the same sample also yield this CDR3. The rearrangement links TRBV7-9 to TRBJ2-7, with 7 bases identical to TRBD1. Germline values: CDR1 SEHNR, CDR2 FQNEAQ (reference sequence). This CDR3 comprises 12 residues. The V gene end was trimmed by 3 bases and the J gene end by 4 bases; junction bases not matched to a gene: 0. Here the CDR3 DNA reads TGTGCCAGCAGCTTGACAGGGTACGAGCAGTACTTC. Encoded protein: CASSLTGYEQYF.

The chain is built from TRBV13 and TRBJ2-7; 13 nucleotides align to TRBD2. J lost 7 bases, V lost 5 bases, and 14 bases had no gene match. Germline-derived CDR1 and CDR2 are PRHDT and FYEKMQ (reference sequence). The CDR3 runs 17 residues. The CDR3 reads CASSPFGLAGEISEQYF. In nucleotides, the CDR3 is TGTGCCAGCAGCCCCTTCGGACTAGCGGGGGAGATTAGTGAGCAGTACTTC.

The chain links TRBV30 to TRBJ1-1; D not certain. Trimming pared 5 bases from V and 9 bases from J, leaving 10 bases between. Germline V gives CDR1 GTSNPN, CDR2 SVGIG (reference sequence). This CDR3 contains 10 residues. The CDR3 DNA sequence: TGTGCCTGGGTTGGCAGGCAAGCTTTCTTT. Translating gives CAWVGRQAFF.

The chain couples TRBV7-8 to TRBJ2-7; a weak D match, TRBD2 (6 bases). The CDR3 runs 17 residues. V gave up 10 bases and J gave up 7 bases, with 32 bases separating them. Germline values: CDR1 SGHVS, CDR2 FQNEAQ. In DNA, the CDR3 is TGTGCCACTACCACCATAGGCGGGACCCCCGGGAGTAAAGAGCAGTACTTC. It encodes CATTTIGGTPGSKEQYF.

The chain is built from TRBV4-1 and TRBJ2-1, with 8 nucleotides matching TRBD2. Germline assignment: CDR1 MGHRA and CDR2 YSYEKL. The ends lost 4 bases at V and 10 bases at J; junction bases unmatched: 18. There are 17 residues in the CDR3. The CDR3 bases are TGCGCCAGCAGCCTTTCGCTAGCGGGTGTCCTCCTCGGGGAGCAGTTCTTC. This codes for CASSLSLAGVLLGEQFF.

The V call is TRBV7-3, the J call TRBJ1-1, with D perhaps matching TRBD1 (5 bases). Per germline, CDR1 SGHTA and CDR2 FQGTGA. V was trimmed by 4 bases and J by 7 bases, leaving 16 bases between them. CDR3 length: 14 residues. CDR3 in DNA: TGTGCCAGCAGCTCCCATCCAGGGTTACGTGAAGCTTTCTTT. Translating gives CASSSHPGLREAFF.

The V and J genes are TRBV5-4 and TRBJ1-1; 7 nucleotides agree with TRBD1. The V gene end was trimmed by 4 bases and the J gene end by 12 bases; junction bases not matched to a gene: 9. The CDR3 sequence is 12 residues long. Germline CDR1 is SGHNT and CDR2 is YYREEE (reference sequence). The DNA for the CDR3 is TGTGCCAGCAGCAGCCGGGACAGAATGACTTTCTTT. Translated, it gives CASSSRDRMTFF.

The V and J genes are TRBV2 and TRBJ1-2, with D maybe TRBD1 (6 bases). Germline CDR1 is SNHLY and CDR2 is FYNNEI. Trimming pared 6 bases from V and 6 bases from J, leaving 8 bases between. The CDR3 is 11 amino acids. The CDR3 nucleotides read TGTGCCAGCAGGTACAGGGATGGCTACACCTTC. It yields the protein CASRYRDGYTF.

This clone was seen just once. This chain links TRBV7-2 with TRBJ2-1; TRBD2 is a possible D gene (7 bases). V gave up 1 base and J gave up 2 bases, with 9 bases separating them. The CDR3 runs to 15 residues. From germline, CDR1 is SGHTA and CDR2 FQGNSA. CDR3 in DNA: TGTGCCAGCAGCTTAGTGGGGGGGCCCTACAATGAGCAGTTCTTC. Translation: CASSLVGGPYNEQFF.

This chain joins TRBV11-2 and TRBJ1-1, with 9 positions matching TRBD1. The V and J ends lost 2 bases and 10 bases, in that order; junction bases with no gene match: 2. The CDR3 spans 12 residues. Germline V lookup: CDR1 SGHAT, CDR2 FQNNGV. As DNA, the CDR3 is TGTGCCAGCAGCTTAATGACAGGGGGAGCTTTCTTT. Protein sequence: CASSLMTGGAFF.

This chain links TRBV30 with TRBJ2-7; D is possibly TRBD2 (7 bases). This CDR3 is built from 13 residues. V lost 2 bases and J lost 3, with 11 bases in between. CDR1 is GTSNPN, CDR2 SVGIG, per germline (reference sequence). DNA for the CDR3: TGTGCCTGGAGTAAGGGGGAGGGCTACGAGCAGTACTTC. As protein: CAWSKGEGYEQYF.

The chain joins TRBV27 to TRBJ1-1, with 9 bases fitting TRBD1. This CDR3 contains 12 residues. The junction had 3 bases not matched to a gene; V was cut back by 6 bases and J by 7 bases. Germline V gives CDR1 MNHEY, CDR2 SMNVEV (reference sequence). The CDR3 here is CASSRQGVEAFF. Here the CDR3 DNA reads TGTGCCAGCAGCCGACAGGGGGTTGAAGCTTTCTTT.

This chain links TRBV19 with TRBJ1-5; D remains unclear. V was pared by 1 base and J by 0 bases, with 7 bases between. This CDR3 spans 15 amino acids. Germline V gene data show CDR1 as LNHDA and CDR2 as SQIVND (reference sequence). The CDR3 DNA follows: TGTGCCAGTAGTATAGTGGGCCATAGCAATCAGCCCCAGCATTTT. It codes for CASSIVGHSNQPQHF.

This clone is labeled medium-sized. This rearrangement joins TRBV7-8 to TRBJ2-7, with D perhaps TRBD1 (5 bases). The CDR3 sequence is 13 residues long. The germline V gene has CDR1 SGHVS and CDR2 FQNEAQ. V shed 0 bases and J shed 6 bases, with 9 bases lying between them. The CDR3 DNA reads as TGTGCCAGCAGCTTAGCGAGGACATCCGAGCAGTACTTC. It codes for CASSLARTSEQYF.

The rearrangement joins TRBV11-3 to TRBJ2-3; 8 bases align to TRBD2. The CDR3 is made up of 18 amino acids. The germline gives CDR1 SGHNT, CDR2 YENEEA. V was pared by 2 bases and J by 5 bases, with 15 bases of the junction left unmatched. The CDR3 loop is CASSLNYRVGGAIDTQYF. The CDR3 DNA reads TGTGCCAGCAGCTTAAACTATCGGGTCGGGGGGGCTATAGATACGCAGTATTTT.